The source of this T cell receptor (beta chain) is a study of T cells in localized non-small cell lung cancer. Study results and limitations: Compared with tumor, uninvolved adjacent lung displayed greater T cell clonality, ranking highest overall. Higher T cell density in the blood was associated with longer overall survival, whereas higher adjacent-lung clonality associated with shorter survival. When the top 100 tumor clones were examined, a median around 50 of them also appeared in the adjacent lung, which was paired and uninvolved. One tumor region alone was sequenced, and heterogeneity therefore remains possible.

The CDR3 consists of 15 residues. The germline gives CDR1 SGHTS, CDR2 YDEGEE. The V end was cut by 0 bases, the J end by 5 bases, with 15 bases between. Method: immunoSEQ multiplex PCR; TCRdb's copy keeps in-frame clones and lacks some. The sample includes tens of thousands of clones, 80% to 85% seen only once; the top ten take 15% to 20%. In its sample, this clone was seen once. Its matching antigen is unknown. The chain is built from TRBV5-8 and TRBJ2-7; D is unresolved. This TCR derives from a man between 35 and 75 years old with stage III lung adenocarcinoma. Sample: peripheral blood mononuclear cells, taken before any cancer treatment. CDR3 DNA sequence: TGTGCCAGCAGCTTGGGTATCTCAGCAGCTAACGAGCAGTACTTC. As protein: CASSLGISAANEQYF.